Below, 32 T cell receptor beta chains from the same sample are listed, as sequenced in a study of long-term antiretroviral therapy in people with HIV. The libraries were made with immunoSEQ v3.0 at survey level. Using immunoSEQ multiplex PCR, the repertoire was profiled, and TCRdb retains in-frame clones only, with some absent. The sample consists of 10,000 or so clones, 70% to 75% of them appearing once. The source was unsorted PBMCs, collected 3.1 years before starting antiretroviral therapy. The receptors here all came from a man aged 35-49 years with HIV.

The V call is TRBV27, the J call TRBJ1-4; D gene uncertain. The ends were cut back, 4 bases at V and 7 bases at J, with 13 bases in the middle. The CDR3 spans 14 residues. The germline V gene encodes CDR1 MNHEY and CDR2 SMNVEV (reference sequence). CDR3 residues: CASSSTWSGEKLFF. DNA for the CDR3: TGTGCCAGCAGTTCGACATGGAGTGGTGAAAAACTGTTTTTT.

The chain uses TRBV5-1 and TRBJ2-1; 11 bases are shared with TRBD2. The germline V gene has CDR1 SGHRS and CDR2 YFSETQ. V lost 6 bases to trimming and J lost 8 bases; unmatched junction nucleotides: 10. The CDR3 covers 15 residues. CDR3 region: CASIGLAGGSDEQFF. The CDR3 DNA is TGCGCCAGCATTGGTCTAGCGGGAGGCAGCGATGAGCAGTTCTTC. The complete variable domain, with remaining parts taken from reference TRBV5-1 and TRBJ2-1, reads KAGVTQTPRYLIKTRGQQVTLSCSPISGHRSVSWYQQTPGQGLQFLFEYFSETQRNKGNFPGRFSGRQFSNSRSEMNVSTLELGDSALYLCASIGLAGGSDEQFFGPGTRLTVL.

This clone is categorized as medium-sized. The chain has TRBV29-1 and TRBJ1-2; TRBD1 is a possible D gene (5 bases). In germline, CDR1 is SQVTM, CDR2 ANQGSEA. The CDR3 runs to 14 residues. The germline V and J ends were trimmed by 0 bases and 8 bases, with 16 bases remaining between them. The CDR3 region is CSVEDRTYGLGYTF. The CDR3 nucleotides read TGCAGCGTTGAAGATAGGACATACGGTCTCGGCTACACCTTC.

This chain's CDR3 is CASSWSTRTEAFF. The CDR3 DNA sequence: TGCGCCAGCAGCTGGAGTACACGGACTGAAGCTTTCTTT. The chain couples TRBV5-1 to TRBJ1-1; D remains ambiguous. Trimming took 3 bases from V and 5 from J, leaving 11 bases between them. CDR1 and CDR2 from the germline V gene are SGHRS and YFSETQ. The CDR3 is 13 amino acids.

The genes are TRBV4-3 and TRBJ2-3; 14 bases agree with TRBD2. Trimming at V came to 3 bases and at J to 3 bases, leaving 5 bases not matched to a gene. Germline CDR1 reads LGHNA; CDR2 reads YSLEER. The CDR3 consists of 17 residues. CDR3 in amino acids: CASSQGTSGSSTDTQYF. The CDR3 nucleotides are TGCGCCAGCAGCCAGGGGACTAGCGGGAGCTCAACAGATACGCAGTATTTT.

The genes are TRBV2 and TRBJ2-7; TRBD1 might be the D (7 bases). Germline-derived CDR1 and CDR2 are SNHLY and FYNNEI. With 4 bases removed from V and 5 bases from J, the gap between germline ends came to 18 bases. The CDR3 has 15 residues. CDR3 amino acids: CASSGRQGGGNEQYF. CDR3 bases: TGTGCCAGCAGTGGACGACAGGGTGGAGGGAACGAGCAGTACTTC. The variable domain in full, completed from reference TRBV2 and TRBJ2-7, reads EPEVTQTPSHQVTQMGQEVILRCVPISNHLYFYWYRQILGQKVEFLVSFYNNEISEKSEIFDDQFSVERPDGSNFTLKIRSTKLEDSAMYFCASSGRQGGGNEQYFGPGTRLTVT.

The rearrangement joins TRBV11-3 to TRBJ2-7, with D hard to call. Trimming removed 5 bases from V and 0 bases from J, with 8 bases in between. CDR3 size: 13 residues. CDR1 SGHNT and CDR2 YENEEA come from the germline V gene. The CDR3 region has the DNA TGTGCCAGCAGCCCGCCGGGCTCCTACGAGCAGTACTTC. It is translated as CASSPPGSYEQYF.

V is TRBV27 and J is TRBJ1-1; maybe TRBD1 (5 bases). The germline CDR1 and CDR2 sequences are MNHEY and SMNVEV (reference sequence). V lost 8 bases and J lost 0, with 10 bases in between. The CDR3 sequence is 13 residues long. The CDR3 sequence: CASGGEMNTEAFF. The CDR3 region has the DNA TGTGCCAGCGGGGGGGAAATGAACACTGAAGCTTTCTTT.

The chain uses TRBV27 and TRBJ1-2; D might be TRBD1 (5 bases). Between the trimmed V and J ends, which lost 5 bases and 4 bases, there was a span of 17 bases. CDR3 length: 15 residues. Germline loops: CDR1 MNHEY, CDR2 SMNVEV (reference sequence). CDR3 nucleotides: TGTGCCAGCAGTCCAAGACAGAATACCATCTATGGCTACACCTTC. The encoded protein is CASSPRQNTIYGYTF.

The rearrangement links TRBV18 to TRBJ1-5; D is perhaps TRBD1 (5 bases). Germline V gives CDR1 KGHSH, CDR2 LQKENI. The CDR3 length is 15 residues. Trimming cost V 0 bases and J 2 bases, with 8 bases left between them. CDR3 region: CASSPPGDGNQPQHF. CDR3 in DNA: TGTGCCAGCTCACCACCCGGGGACGGCAATCAGCCCCAGCATTTT.

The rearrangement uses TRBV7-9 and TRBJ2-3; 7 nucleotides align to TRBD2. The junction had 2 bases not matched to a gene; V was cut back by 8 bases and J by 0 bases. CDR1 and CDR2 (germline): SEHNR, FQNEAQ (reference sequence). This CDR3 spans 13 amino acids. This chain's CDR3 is CASASGSTDTQYF. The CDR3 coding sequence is TGTGCCAGCGCTAGCGGCAGCACAGATACGCAGTATTTT.

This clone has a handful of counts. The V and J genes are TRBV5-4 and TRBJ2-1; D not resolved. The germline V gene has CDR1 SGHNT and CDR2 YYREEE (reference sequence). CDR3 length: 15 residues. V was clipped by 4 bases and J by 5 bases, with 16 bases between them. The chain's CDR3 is CASSPSQRPDNEQFF. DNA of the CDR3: TGTGCCAGCAGCCCCTCCCAGCGTCCCGACAATGAGCAGTTCTTC.

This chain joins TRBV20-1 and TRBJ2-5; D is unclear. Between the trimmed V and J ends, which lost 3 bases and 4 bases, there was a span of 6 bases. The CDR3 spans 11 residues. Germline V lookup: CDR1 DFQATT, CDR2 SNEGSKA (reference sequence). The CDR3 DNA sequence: TGCAGTGCTAGGGTGGGAGAGACCCAGTACTTC. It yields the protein CSARVGETQYF.

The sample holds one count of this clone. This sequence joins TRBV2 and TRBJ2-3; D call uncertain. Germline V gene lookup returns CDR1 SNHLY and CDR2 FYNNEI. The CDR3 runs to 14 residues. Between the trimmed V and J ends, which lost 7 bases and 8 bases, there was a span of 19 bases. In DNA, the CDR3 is TGTGCCAGCATCTATGAACCTAGTGAGATTACGCAGTATTTT. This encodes CASIYEPSEITQYF.

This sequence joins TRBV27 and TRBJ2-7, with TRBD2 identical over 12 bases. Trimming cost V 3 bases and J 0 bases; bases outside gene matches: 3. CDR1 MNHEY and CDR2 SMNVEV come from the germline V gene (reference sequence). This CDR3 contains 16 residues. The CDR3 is CASSLRLAGVSYEQYF. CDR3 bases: TGTGCCAGCAGTTTGAGACTAGCGGGAGTCTCCTACGAGCAGTACTTC.

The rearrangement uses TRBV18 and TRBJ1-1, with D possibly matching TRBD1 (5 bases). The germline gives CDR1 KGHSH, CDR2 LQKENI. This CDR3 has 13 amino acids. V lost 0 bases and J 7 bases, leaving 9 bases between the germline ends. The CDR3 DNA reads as TGTGCCAGCTCACCACCCGCGACAGTTGAAGCTTTCTTT. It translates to CASSPPATVEAFF.

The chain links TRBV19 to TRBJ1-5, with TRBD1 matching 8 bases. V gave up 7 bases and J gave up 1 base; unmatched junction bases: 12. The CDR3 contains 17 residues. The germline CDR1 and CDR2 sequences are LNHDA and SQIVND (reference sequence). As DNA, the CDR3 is TGTGCCAGTAATATGAATCAGGGGGCAGTGAGCAATCAGCCCCAGCATTTT. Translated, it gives CASNMNQGAVSNQPQHF. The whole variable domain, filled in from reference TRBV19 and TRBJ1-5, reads DGGITQSPKYLFRKEGQNVTLSCEQNLNHDAMYWYRQDPGQGLRLIYYSQIVNDFQKGDIAEGYSVSREKKESFPLTVTSAQKNPTAFYLCASNMNQGAVSNQPQHFGDGTRLSIL.

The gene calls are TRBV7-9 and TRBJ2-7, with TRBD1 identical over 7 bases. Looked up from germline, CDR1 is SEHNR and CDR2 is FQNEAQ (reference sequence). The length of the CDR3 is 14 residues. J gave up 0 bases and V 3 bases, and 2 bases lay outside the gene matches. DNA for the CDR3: TGTGCCAGCAGCTTCCGGACAGGCTCCTACGAGCAGTACTTC. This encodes CASSFRTGSYEQYF.

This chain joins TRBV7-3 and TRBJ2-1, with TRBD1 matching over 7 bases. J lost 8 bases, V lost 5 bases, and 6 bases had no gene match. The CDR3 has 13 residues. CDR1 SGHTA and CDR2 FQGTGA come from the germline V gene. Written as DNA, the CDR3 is TGTGCCAGCAGCCCAGGGGGTACCGATGAGCAGTTCTTC. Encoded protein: CASSPGGTDEQFF.

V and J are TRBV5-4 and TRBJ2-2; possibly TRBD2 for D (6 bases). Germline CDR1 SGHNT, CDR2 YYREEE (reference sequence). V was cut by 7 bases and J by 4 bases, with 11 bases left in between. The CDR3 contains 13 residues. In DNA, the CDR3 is TGTGCCAGCGGGGGGAGCCTCACCGGGGAGCTGTTTTTT. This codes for CASGGSLTGELFF. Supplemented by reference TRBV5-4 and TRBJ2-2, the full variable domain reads ETGVTQSPTHLIKTRGQQVTLRCSSQSGHNTVSWYQQALGQGPQFIFQYYREEENGRGNFPPRFSGLQFPNYSSELNVNALELDDSALYLCASGGSLTGELFFGEGSRLTVL.

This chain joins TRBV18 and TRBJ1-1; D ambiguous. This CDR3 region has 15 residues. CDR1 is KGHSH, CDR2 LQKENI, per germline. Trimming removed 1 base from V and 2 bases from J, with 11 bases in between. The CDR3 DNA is TGTGCCAGCTCACCACGCGCTCAAGGAAACACTGAAGCTTTCTTT. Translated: CASSPRAQGNTEAFF. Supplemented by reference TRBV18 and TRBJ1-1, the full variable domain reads NAGVMQNPRHLVRRRGQEARLRCSPMKGHSHVYWYRQLPEEGLKFMVYLQKENIIDESGMPKERFSAEFPKEGPSILRIQQVVRGDSAAYFCASSPRAQGNTEAFFGQGTRLTVV.

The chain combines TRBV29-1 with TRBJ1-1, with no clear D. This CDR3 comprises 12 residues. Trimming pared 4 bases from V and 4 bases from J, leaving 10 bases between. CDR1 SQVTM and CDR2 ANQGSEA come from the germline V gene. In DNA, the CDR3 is TGCAGCGTTGTTTTTGGCCGCACTGAAGCTTTCTTT. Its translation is CSVVFGRTEAFF. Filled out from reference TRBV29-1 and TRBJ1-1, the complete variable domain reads SAVISQKPSRDICQRGTSLTIQCQVDSQVTMMFWYRQQPGQSLTLIATANQGSEATYESGFVIDKFPISRPNLTFSTLTVSNMSPEDSSIYLCSVVFGRTEAFFGQGTRLTVV.

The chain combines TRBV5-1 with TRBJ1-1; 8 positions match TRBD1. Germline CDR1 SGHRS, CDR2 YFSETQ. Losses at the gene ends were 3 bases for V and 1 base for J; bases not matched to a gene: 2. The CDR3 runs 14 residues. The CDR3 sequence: CASSSDRGNTEAFF. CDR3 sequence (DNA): TGCGCCAGCAGCTCAGACAGGGGGAACACTGAAGCTTTCTTT.

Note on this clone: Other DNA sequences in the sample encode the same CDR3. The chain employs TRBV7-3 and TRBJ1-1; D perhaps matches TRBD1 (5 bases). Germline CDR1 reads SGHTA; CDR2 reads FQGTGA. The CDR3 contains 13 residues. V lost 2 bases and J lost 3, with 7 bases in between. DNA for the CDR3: TGTGCCAGCAGCTTACGGGGGGACACTGAAGCTTTCTTT. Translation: CASSLRGDTEAFF.

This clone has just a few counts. The CDR3: CASRFSGTYEQYF. CDR3 nucleotide sequence: TGTGCCAGCAGGTTTAGCGGGACCTACGAGCAGTACTTC. The chain has TRBV4-2 and TRBJ2-7; TRBD2 aligns across 8 bases. V lost 6 bases, J lost 2 bases, and 3 bases stayed unmatched. Germline values: CDR1 LGHNA, CDR2 YNFKEQ. There are 13 residues in the CDR3.

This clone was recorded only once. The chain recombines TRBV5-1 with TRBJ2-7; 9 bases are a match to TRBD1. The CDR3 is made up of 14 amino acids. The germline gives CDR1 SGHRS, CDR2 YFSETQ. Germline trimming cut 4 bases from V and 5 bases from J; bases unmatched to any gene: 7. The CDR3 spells CASSNGQGPHEQYF. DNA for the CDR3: TGCGCCAGCAGCAACGGACAGGGGCCCCACGAGCAGTACTTC.

The CDR3: CAISDRGNGQPQHF. DNA of the CDR3: TGTGCCATCAGTGACCGGGGGAACGGCCAGCCCCAGCATTTT. V gene TRBV10-3 combines with J gene TRBJ1-5; weak D call: TRBD1 (5 bases). There are 14 residues in the CDR3. Between the trimmed V and J ends, which lost 3 bases and 7 bases, there was a span of 13 bases. The germline V gene encodes CDR1 ENHRY and CDR2 SYGVKD.

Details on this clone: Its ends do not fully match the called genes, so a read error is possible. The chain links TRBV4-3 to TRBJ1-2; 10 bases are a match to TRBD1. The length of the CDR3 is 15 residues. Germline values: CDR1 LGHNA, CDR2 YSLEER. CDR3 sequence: CASSQTRQGAGGHSF. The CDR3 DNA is TGCGCCAGCAGCCAGACAAGACAGGGGGCCGGCGGTCATTCCTTC.

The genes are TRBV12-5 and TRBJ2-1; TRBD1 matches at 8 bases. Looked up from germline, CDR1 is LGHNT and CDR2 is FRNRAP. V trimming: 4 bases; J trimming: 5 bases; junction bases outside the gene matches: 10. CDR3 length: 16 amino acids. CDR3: CASGYGQGVVHNEQFF. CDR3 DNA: TGTGCTAGTGGTTACGGACAGGGCGTTGTGCACAATGAGCAGTTCTTC. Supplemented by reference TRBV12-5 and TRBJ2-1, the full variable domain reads DARVTQTPRHKVTEMGQEVTMRCQPILGHNTVFWYRQTMMQGLELLAYFRNRAPLDDSGMPKDRFSAEMPDATLATLKIQPSEPRDSAVYFCASGYGQGVVHNEQFFGPGTRLTVL.

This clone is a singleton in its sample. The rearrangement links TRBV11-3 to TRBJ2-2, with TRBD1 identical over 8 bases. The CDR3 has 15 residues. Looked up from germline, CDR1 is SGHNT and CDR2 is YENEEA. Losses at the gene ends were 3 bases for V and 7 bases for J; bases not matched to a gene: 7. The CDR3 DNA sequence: TGTGCCAGCAGCTTTACAGGGGGTCTCAGCGGGGAGCTGTTTTTT. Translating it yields CASSFTGGLSGELFF.

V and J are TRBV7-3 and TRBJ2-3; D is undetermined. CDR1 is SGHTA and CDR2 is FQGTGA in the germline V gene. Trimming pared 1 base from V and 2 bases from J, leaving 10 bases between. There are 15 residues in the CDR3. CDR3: CASSLIGFATDTQYF. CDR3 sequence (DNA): TGTGCCAGCAGCTTAATTGGATTCGCCACAGATACGCAGTATTTT.

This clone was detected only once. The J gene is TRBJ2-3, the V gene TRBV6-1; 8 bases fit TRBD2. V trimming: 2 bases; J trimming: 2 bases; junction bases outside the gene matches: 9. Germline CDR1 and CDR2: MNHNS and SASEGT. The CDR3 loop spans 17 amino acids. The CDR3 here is CASSELSGSGSTDTQYF. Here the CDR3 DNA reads TGTGCCAGCAGTGAATTGAGCGGGAGCGGGTCCACAGATACGCAGTATTTT.